Here is one TCR beta chain with its context. No antigen is known for it. This record comes from a study of CXCR3-negative and CXCR3-positive naive CD8 T cells. UMI-tagged TRB cDNA libraries were built via 5' RACE. TCRdb derives one entry per CDR3 protein from the 5' RACE reads, leaving out DNA. In total, the table holds 50,000 to 65,000 distinct CDR3 sequences. This CDR3 spans 14 amino acids. The germline gives CDR1 SGHTA, CDR2 FQGNSA. Overall study findings and caveats: Across naive subsets, surface CD5 expression was comparable, and TCR strength was inferred from properties of the TRB CDR3.

The genes are TRBV7-2 and TRBJ1-1; TCRdb's D call of TRBD1 is untestable without DNA. The TCR sequence derives from a human donor in good health. Some clones in this sample may be carry-over from other donors' samples. Material: memory CD8+ T cells from blood. The CDR3 spells CASSLEDTMGDVFF.